This TCR beta chain was identified in a study of vaccination and CD4 T cells after COVID-19. The V and J ends lost 1 base and 4 bases respectively, with 14 bases between them. There are 15 residues in the CDR3. The treatment is: approximately nine-day PBMC culture with coronavirus spike peptide pools or control peptides (ViraFEST assay). CD4+ T-cell collection from the unexposed donor predated the COVID-19 pandemic (2011-2018). The Oncomine TCR Beta short-read assay sequenced DNA from cultured CD4+ T cells. TCRdb used MiXCR to reprocess the PCR reads, holding one entry per CDR3 protein. The sample includes nearly 4,500 distinct CDR3 sequences, about 60% seen only once; the top ten take approximately 33%. By share, this clonotype counts as large. The antigen remains undetermined.

This sequence was found in a human donor in good health. The chain combines TRBV12-3 or TRBV12-4 with TRBJ2-7; D is perhaps TRBD2 (7 bases). The specimen was CD4+ T cells from blood, cultured in vitro. CDR3 DNA sequence: TGTGCCAGCAGTTTAGTAGGGGGGGGTAGGTACGAGCAGTACTTC. Translation gives CASSLVGGGRYEQYF.